This entry lists 18 T cell receptor beta chains sequenced from one sample in a study of blood T cell repertoires in COVID-19. Method: immunoSEQ multiplex PCR; TCRdb's copy keeps in-frame clones and lacks some. In the table there are over 300,000 clones, around nine tenths of which are singletons. The specimen sequenced was PBMCs or T cells enriched from blood (not recorded which). The receptors stem from a woman in her twenties or thirties with acute COVID-19.

This clone has a single count. The rearrangement joins TRBV19 to TRBJ1-2; 9 bases match TRBD1. The CDR3 has 14 amino acids. The junction had 9 bases not matched to a gene; V was cut back by 10 bases and J by 3 bases. The germline CDR1 and CDR2 sequences are LNHDA and SQIVND (reference sequence). CDR3 in amino acids: CATRWTGVDYGYTF. The DNA for the CDR3 is TGTGCCACCAGATGGACAGGGGTTGACTATGGCTACACCTTC.

The chain combines TRBV3-1 (or the pseudogene TRBV3-2) with TRBJ2-3, with a weak D call TRBD2 (5 bases). Trimming shortened V by 2 bases and J by 0 bases, and 15 bases separated the two germline ends. Germline-derived CDR1 and CDR2 are LGHDT and YNNKEL (reference sequence). The CDR3 is made up of 17 amino acids. CDR3 bases: TGTGCCAGCAGCCAACCCTCGGATCGGGGAAGCACAGATACGCAGTATTTT. Protein: CASSQPSDRGSTDTQYF.

The chain employs TRBV24-1 and TRBJ1-2, with 7 bases lining up with TRBD1. Looked up from germline, CDR1 is KGHDR and CDR2 is SFDVKD. J gave up 8 bases and V 7 bases, and 9 bases lay outside the gene matches. The CDR3 is made up of 13 amino acids. CDR3 in amino acids: CATSLTGAQGYTF. The CDR3 DNA is TGTGCCACCAGCCTTACAGGGGCCCAAGGCTACACCTTC.

This chain connects TRBV6-2 or TRBV6-3 to TRBJ1-5; 8 nucleotides line up with TRBD1. V lost 4 bases and J lost 1; bases outside the gene matches: 6. The CDR3 is made up of 16 amino acids. Germline V gene data show CDR1 as MNHEY and CDR2 as SVGEGT. The CDR3 DNA reads as TGTGCCAGCAGTTGGACGGGACAGGTGAGCAATCAGCCCCAGCATTTT. Protein sequence: CASSWTGQVSNQPQHF.

The rearrangement links TRBV6-4 to TRBJ2-1; D may be TRBD1 (5 bases). The germline gives CDR1 MRHNA, CDR2 SNTAGT. Trimming removed 0 bases at V and 0 bases at J, with 9 bases between. There are 16 residues in the CDR3. The DNA of the CDR3 is TGTGCCAGCAGTGACTCTCACAGGAGCTCCTACAATGAGCAGTTCTTC. Protein product: CASSDSHRSSYNEQFF.

V and J are TRBV6-5 and TRBJ1-4, with D perhaps matching TRBD1 (6 bases). Germline loops: CDR1 MNHEY, CDR2 SVGAGI. The CDR3 has 12 residues. V gave up 9 bases and J gave up 4 bases, with 9 bases separating them. CDR3 nucleotide sequence: TGTGCCAGTACAGGGATTAATGAAAAACTGTTTTTT. It yields the protein CASTGINEKLFF.

The chain couples TRBV7-8 to TRBJ2-1, with TRBD1 as a possible D gene (6 bases). CDR1 SGHVS and CDR2 FQNEAQ come from the germline V gene. Trimming took 3 bases from V and 5 from J, leaving 11 bases between them. The CDR3 extends over 14 amino acids. The CDR3 nucleotides read TGTGCCAGCAGCTTGCAGGGGCCTCACAATGAGCAGTTCTTC. Residues: CASSLQGPHNEQFF.

The rearrangement joins TRBV7-9 to TRBJ2-1; D might be TRBD1 (6 bases). The germline V gene has CDR1 SEHNR and CDR2 FQNEAQ (reference sequence). Trimming took 3 bases from V and 2 from J, leaving 14 bases between them. CDR3 length equals 16 residues. DNA for the CDR3: TGTGCCAGCAGCTTTGGGCAGCCAGGGGCCTACAATGAGCAGTTCTTC. Its translation: CASSFGQPGAYNEQFF.

The rearrangement links TRBV9 to TRBJ2-7; D might be TRBD1 (6 bases). V lost 0 bases to trimming and J lost 6 bases, with 13 bases between them. Germline CDR1 reads SGDLS; CDR2 reads YYNGEE. CDR3 length: 14 amino acids. CDR3 DNA sequence: TGTGCCAGCAGCGTAGGTGGGACACCAGTCGAGCAGTACTTC. This sequence encodes CASSVGGTPVEQYF.

J is TRBJ2-7 and V is TRBV19; D uncertain. V dropped 3 bases and J dropped 0 bases, with 12 bases sitting between them. Germline V lookup: CDR1 LNHDA, CDR2 SQIVND (reference sequence). The CDR3 loop spans 15 amino acids. CDR3 DNA: TGTGCCAGTAGTATTGGCGGAACCCGCTCCTACGAGCAGTACTTC. This encodes CASSIGGTRSYEQYF.

The chain couples TRBV6-5 to TRBJ2-6; D unresolved. V was trimmed by 8 bases and J by 2 bases, leaving 10 bases between them. This CDR3 has 14 amino acids. Germline V lookup: CDR1 MNHEY, CDR2 SVGAGI. The CDR3 bases are TGTGCCAGCGCAACAGAGACTGGGGCCAACGTCCTGACTTTC. This gives the protein CASATETGANVLTF.

CDR3 residues: CASSSQTGGGRYGYTF. The CDR3 DNA follows: TGTGCCAGCAGCTCCCAGACAGGGGGAGGGAGGTATGGCTACACCTTC. The chain recombines TRBV27 with TRBJ1-2, with 9 nucleotides matching TRBD1. Germline CDR1 reads MNHEY; CDR2 reads SMNVEV (reference sequence). The CDR3 length is 16 residues. Trimming took 6 bases from V and 5 from J; bases not matched to a gene: 13.

The gene calls are TRBV27 and TRBJ1-2; a weak D match, TRBD1 (6 bases). Deletions cut 5 bases from V and 4 bases from J, with 20 bases between. The CDR3 is 16 residues long. Per germline, CDR1 MNHEY and CDR2 SMNVEV (reference sequence). Here the CDR3 DNA reads TGTGCCAGCAGTCCCACAGAGGGGGTAATCGTCTATGGCTACACCTTC. Translated, it gives CASSPTEGVIVYGYTF.

The CDR3 here is CASSLRPVGEQFF. The CDR3 DNA reads TGTGCCAGCAGTTTGAGGCCCGTGGGTGAGCAGTTCTTC. The chain recombines TRBV12-3 or TRBV12-4 with TRBJ2-1; D call uncertain. The length of the CDR3 is 13 residues. With 3 bases removed from V and 9 bases from J, the gap between germline ends came to 12 bases.

CDR3 bases: TGTGCCAGCAGCGTAATTCCTACGGGGGGGGATGTCAATGAGCAGTTCTTC. As protein: CASSVIPTGGDVNEQFF. The chain links TRBV9 to TRBJ2-1; 8 positions agree with TRBD2. V was clipped by 1 base and J by 6 bases; unmatched bases: 12. The CDR3 loop spans 17 amino acids. Per germline, CDR1 SGDLS and CDR2 YYNGEE.

The chain combines TRBV7-6 with TRBJ1-4; possible D gene TRBD1, 5 bases. This CDR3 is built from 16 residues. The V end was cut by 1 base, the J end by 5 bases, with 14 bases between. The germline V gene encodes CDR1 SGHVS and CDR2 FNYEAQ. This CDR3 reads CASSLVGAAGNEKLFF. CDR3 sequence (DNA): TGTGCCAGCAGCTTAGTCGGGGCAGCGGGAAATGAAAAACTGTTTTTT.

The chain has TRBV30 and TRBJ1-1, with D tentatively TRBD1 (5 bases). V shed 1 base and J shed 2 bases, with 17 bases lying between them. Germline loops: CDR1 GTSNPN, CDR2 SVGIG (reference sequence). The CDR3 spans 16 residues. This CDR3 is CAWSGKTAQTNTEAFF. DNA of the CDR3: TGTGCCTGGAGTGGGAAGACAGCCCAAACAAACACTGAAGCTTTCTTT. Full variable domain (rest looked up from reference TRBV30 and TRBJ1-1): SQTIHQWPATLVQPVGSPLSLECTVEGTSNPNLYWYRQAAGRGLQLLFYSVGIGQISSEVPQNLSASRPQDRQFILSSKKLLLSDSGFYLCAWSGKTAQTNTEAFFGQGTRLTVV.

J is TRBJ2-2 and V is TRBV5-1; the match to TRBD1 covers 10 bases. The germline CDR1 and CDR2 sequences are SGHRS and YFSETQ. The V and J ends lost 4 bases and 6 bases, in that order; junction bases with no gene match: 6. This CDR3 region has 15 residues. The CDR3 nucleotides read TGCGCCAGCAGCCCGGACAGGGGGTGGGCCGGGGAGCTGTTTTTT. It specifies CASSPDRGWAGELFF.